The 17 T cell receptor beta chains below come from one sample, sequenced in a study of blood T cell repertoires in COVID-19. The protocol was immunoSEQ multiplex PCR, while the TCRdb copy is restricted to in-frame clones and leaves out a portion. The table records tens of thousands of clones, 80% to 90% of them present only once. The sequenced sample consisted of peripheral blood. The receptors here all came from a woman aged 60-75 years with acute or convalescent COVID-19.

CDR3 residues: CASRYGDRGPGSPLHF. CDR3 coding DNA: TGCGCCAGCAGGTACGGGGACAGGGGGCCGGGTTCACCCCTCCACTTT. The chain couples TRBV10-1 to TRBJ1-6, with 12 positions matching TRBD1. The trim removed 6 bases at V and 9 bases at J, leaving 9 bases unmatched. CDR1 and CDR2 (germline): WNHNN, SYGVQD (reference sequence). The CDR3 spans 16 residues.

V is TRBV5-4 and J is TRBJ1-2; D is uncertain. CDR1 is SGHNT and CDR2 is YYREEE in the germline V gene (reference sequence). This CDR3 spans 13 amino acids. Trimming shortened V by 0 bases and J by 2 bases, and 5 bases separated the two germline ends. The CDR3 sequence is CASSLAVNYGYTF. CDR3 coding DNA: TGTGCCAGCAGCTTGGCCGTGAACTATGGCTACACCTTC. The whole variable domain, filled in from reference TRBV5-4 and TRBJ1-2, reads ETGVTQSPTHLIKTRGQQVTLRCSSQSGHNTVSWYQQALGQGPQFIFQYYREEENGRGNFPPRFSGLQFPNYSSELNVNALELDDSALYLCASSLAVNYGYTFGSGTRLTVV.

The chain uses TRBV12-3 or TRBV12-4 and TRBJ2-7; D may be TRBD1 (5 bases). Trimming shortened V by 8 bases and J by 2 bases, and 13 bases separated the two germline ends. This CDR3 comprises 13 residues. The CDR3 DNA sequence: TGTGCCAGCGGGGCACAGCCGACCTACGAGCAGTACTTC. Translating it yields CASGAQPTYEQYF.

The chain combines TRBV6-6 with TRBJ1-5, with TRBD1 matching over 7 bases. J gave up 6 bases and V 2 bases, and 7 bases lay outside the gene matches. The CDR3 covers 15 residues. Germline CDR1 MNHNY, CDR2 SVGAGI (reference sequence). The CDR3 protein is CASSYDRAYGQPQHF. CDR3 DNA: TGTGCCAGCAGTTACGACAGGGCTTATGGTCAGCCCCAGCATTTT.

The V gene is TRBV5-6, the J gene TRBJ1-6; no definite D call. V lost 0 bases to trimming and J lost 5 bases, with 6 bases between them. CDR1 SGHDT and CDR2 YYEEEE come from the germline V gene. The CDR3 consists of 14 residues. The CDR3 DNA reads TGTGCCAGCAGCTTGGACATTAATAATTCACCCCTCCACTTT. Translated, it gives CASSLDINNSPLHF.

The J gene is TRBJ2-7, the V gene TRBV18; perhaps TRBD2 as D (6 bases). The CDR3 length is 19 residues. From germline, CDR1 is KGHSH and CDR2 LQKENI. V lost 2 bases, J lost 5 bases, and 28 bases lay in between. In nucleotides, the CDR3 is TGTGCCAGCTCACCAGGCTTGGGGGGTTCAGCTTCGCCCCCAAACGAGCAGTACTTC. Residues: CASSPGLGGSASPPNEQYF.

The gene calls are TRBV5-6 and TRBJ1-2; 9 bases line up with TRBD1. The CDR3 sequence is 14 residues long. CDR1 is SGHDT, CDR2 YYEEEE, per germline. V lost 3 bases and J lost 5; bases outside the gene matches: 5. CDR3 bases: TGTGCCAGCAGCTCAACAGGGGGCGCTTATGGCTACACCTTC. It is translated as CASSSTGGAYGYTF.

The chain has TRBV12-5 and TRBJ2-7; a weak D match, TRBD2 (5 bases). Trimming took 0 bases from V and 0 from J, leaving 9 bases between them. Germline loops: CDR1 LGHNT, CDR2 FRNRAP. The CDR3 runs 15 residues. CDR3 coding DNA: TGTGCTAGTGGTTTGGTACCTAGCACCTCCTACGAGCAGTACTTC. Amino acid sequence: CASGLVPSTSYEQYF. Together with reference TRBV12-5 and TRBJ2-7, the CDR3 gives the full variable domain: DARVTQTPRHKVTEMGQEVTMRCQPILGHNTVFWYRQTMMQGLELLAYFRNRAPLDDSGMPKDRFSAEMPDATLATLKIQPSEPRDSAVYFCASGLVPSTSYEQYFGPGTRLTVT.

This rearrangement joins TRBV29-1 to TRBJ1-1; possibly TRBD1 for D (6 bases). The germline gives CDR1 SQVTM, CDR2 ANQGSEA. The CDR3 has 13 residues. Trimming pared 7 bases from V and 0 bases from J, leaving 12 bases between. CDR3 loop: CSADGQLNTEAFF. The DNA for the CDR3 is TGCAGCGCGGATGGACAGCTGAACACTGAAGCTTTCTTT.

V gene TRBV29-1 combines with J gene TRBJ2-7; 8 nucleotides match TRBD1. The CDR3 spans 13 residues. V was pared by 2 bases and J by 6 bases, with 6 bases of the junction left unmatched. Germline V lookup: CDR1 SQVTM, CDR2 ANQGSEA. CDR3 sequence (DNA): TGCAGCGTTGAAAGACAGGGGAGAGGCGAGCAGTACTTC. It is translated as CSVERQGRGEQYF.

This chain uses TRBV6-6 with TRBJ1-6, with D hard to call. The CDR3 has 16 residues. V dropped 0 bases and J dropped 5 bases, with 11 bases sitting between them. Germline-derived CDR1 and CDR2 are MNHNY and SVGAGI (reference sequence). CDR3 DNA sequence: TGTGCCAGCAGTTACTCGTTGGCGGCGGATAATTCACCCCTCCACTTT. It specifies CASSYSLAADNSPLHF.

The rearrangement joins TRBV5-1 to TRBJ2-7, with 8 nucleotides matching TRBD2. Germline V lookup: CDR1 SGHRS, CDR2 YFSETQ. This CDR3 spans 14 amino acids. The junction had 10 bases not matched to a gene; V was cut back by 4 bases and J by 7 bases. This CDR3 reads CASSIQAGAGEQYF. DNA for the CDR3: TGCGCCAGCAGCATTCAAGCGGGAGCTGGTGAGCAGTACTTC.

The rearrangement uses TRBV19 and TRBJ1-4, with TRBD1 matching over 9 bases. Germline V gene sequence: CDR1 LNHDA, CDR2 SQIVND (reference sequence). V was clipped by 3 bases and J by 7 bases; unmatched bases: 6. This CDR3 has 15 amino acids. In DNA form, the CDR3 reads TGTGCCAGTAGTATCGCCGGGACAGGGACTGAAAAACTGTTTTTT. Translating gives CASSIAGTGTEKLFF.

About this clone: At one of its ends the junction is not consistent with the germline gene, which may arise from a read error. This chain links TRBV11-2 with TRBJ2-3; 11 nucleotides agree with TRBD2. The V gene's germline CDR1 is SGHAT and CDR2 FQNNGV. The CDR3 sequence is 16 residues long. In DNA form, the CDR3 reads TGTGCCAGCAGCATAGATAGCGGGAGGGGAGGAGATACGCAGTATTTT. This translates into CASSIDSGRGGDTQYF.

This chain uses TRBV5-1 with TRBJ2-7, with 7 positions matching TRBD1. Germline V gene lookup returns CDR1 SGHRS and CDR2 YFSETQ. With V trimmed by 4 bases and J by 6 bases, 7 bases remained unmatched. The CDR3 is 13 residues long. The chain's CDR3 is CASSRGQLGEQYF. CDR3 sequence (DNA): TGCGCCAGCAGCAGGGGACAGCTCGGCGAGCAGTACTTC.

The chain is built from TRBV7-2 and TRBJ2-1, with 13 positions matching TRBD2. Trimming cost V 5 bases and J 7 bases; bases outside gene matches: 17. This CDR3 has 19 residues. Looked up from germline, CDR1 is SGHTA and CDR2 is FQGNSA. This chain's CDR3 is CASSAHGLAGDGFWNEQFF. CDR3 coding DNA: TGTGCCAGCAGCGCCCACGGACTAGCGGGAGATGGCTTCTGGAATGAGCAGTTCTTC.

Only a few counts were recorded for this clone. The V call is TRBV7-9, the J call TRBJ1-2; no clear D. CDR1 is SEHNR and CDR2 is FQNEAQ in the germline V gene (reference sequence). The CDR3 covers 13 residues. V was pared by 1 base and J by 1 base, with 4 bases between. This chain's CDR3 is CASSLGHNYGYTF. As DNA, the CDR3 is TGTGCCAGCAGCTTAGGACATAACTATGGCTACACCTTC. The variable domain in full, with the rest retrieved from reference TRBV7-9 and TRBJ1-2, is DTGVSQNPRHKITKRGQNVTFRCDPISEHNRLYWYRQTLGQGPEFLTYFQNEAQLEKSRLLSDRFSAERPKGSFSTLEIQRTEQGDSAMYLCASSLGHNYGYTFGSGTRLTVV.